This T cell receptor beta chain derives from a study of OX40 agonist ivuxolimab in advanced cancers. Study-level background: The treatment was a fully human IgG2 OX40 agonist, ivuxolimab. Patients received ivuxolimab, an intravenous treatment, every 2 weeks at 0.01 to 10 mg/kg. Head and neck, renal cell, melanoma or hepatocellular carcinoma were the cancers that dose-escalation patients had. Having had anti-PD-1, anti-PD-L1 or anti-CTLA-4 therapy before was allowed, and approximately 40% had some.

This clone was recorded only once. Trimming took 7 bases from V and 4 from J; bases not matched to a gene: 5. CDR1 ENHRY and CDR2 SYGVKD come from the germline V gene. The CDR3 has 14 residues. Profiling relied on immunoSEQ multiplex PCR, and the TCRdb table lists in-frame clones only, not all of them. The sample consists of over 65,000 clones, approximately 83% of them appearing once. J is TRBJ2-1 and V is TRBV10-3; 9 bases line up with TRBD1. The clonotype originates from an adult with an advanced solid tumor such as melanoma, head and neck, liver or kidney cancer. This sample comprised CD4+ or CD8+ T cells sorted from blood, obtained in a trial of the OX40 agonist ivuxolimab. The CDR3 sequence is CAITEGQGYNEQFF. CDR3 nucleotides: TGTGCCATCACCGAGGGACAGGGTTACAATGAGCAGTTCTTC.